These 32 T cell receptor beta chains were all obtained from the same sample, sequenced in a study of blood T cells in healthy people across ages (dated by TCRdb to between 2014 and 2017). Libraries were made using 5' RACE. Sequencing took place on an Illumina HiSeq 2500. The second PCR ran for about 6 to 12 cycles and used a J-beta primer mix along with a sample-barcoded 5' primer. TCRdb handled the public reads itself, with Q25 trimming in fastp and clone calling in MiXCR, and kept productive beta chains. CDR3 protein sequences are deduplicated, and each keeps its most common genes and DNA. The sample has some 710,000 distinct CDR3 sequences on record, 22% of them singletons. The ten largest make up about 20% of the sample. The sample consisted of blood. Receptors were obtained from an older man in good health.

The chain recombines TRBV20-1 with TRBJ1-5, with D possibly being TRBD1 (5 bases). The CDR3 has 15 residues. The V end lost 4 bases, the J end lost 0 bases, and 13 bases lay between the germline ends. CDR1 is DFQATT, CDR2 SNEGSKA, per germline (reference sequence). CDR3: CSATPSRGSNQPQHF. DNA of the CDR3: TGCAGTGCTACTCCGTCGAGGGGTAGCAATCAGCCCCAGCATTTT.

There are a few counts of this clonotype. V gene TRBV14 combines with J gene TRBJ2-3; 11 positions agree with TRBD2. There are 16 residues in the CDR3. Looked up from germline, CDR1 is SGHDN and CDR2 is FVKESK. Trimming removed 2 bases from V and 5 bases from J; junction bases left unmatched: 6. DNA for the CDR3: TGTGCCAGCAGCCAATTTACCGGGACTAGCGGAGATACGCAGTATTTT. The encoded protein is CASSQFTGTSGDTQYF.

The rearrangement uses TRBV7-2 and TRBJ2-3; 11 bases are a match to TRBD2. Germline trimming cut 5 bases from V and 2 bases from J; bases unmatched to any gene: 6. The germline gives CDR1 SGHTA, CDR2 FQGNSA. The CDR3 totals 16 residues. The CDR3 here is CASSLRLAGPTDTQYF. The CDR3 nucleotides read TGTGCCAGCAGCCTCAGACTAGCGGGACCCACAGATACGCAGTATTTT. Full variable domain (rest looked up from reference TRBV7-2 and TRBJ2-3): GAGVSQSPSNKVTEKGKDVELRCDPISGHTALYWYRQSLGQGLEFLIYFQGNSAPDKSGLPSDRFSAERTGGSVSTLTIQRTQQEDSAVYLCASSLRLAGPTDTQYFGPGTRLTVL.

The chain recombines TRBV6-1 with TRBJ2-5; TRBD2 agrees at 11 bases. V gave up 4 bases and J gave up 4 bases; unmatched junction bases: 2. The CDR3 length is 14 residues. CDR1 is MNHNS, CDR2 SASEGT, per germline. The CDR3 DNA reads TGTGCCAGCAGTGTTCTAGCGGGAGGAGAGACCCAGTACTTC. It translates to CASSVLAGGETQYF.

In its sample, this clonotype was seen a few times. The chain combines TRBV19 with TRBJ2-5, with D unresolved. The DNA end is more similar to TRBJ2-1, so the J call may be wrong. From germline, CDR1 is LNHDA and CDR2 SQIVND (reference sequence). The CDR3 consists of 11 residues. The CDR3 reads CASSWSGGQFF. CDR3 nucleotides: TGTGCCAGTAGCTGGAGTGGCGGGCAGTTCTTC.

This clonotype was recorded a few times. This chain joins TRBV20-1 and TRBJ2-3; no firm D call. Germline values: CDR1 DFQATT, CDR2 SNEGSKA (reference sequence). CDR3 length: 14 amino acids. Deletions cut 1 base from V and 4 bases from J, with 12 bases between. The CDR3 DNA reads as TGCAGTGCTAGAGTTCCAGTGGCGGCAGATACGCAGTATTTT. It specifies CSARVPVAADTQYF.

V gene TRBV4-1 combines with J gene TRBJ1-2; D call uncertain. This CDR3 contains 17 residues. V shed 0 bases and J shed 6 bases, with 20 bases lying between them. CDR1 is MGHRA and CDR2 is YSYEKL in the germline V gene. The CDR3 reads CASSQEGGGRLINGYTF. CDR3 DNA sequence: TGCGCCAGCAGCCAAGAAGGAGGTGGCAGACTAATCAATGGCTACACCTTC.

The V and J genes are TRBV7-9 and TRBJ2-5; D gene uncertain. Germline V CDR1 and CDR2: SEHNR, FQNEAQ (reference sequence). This CDR3 has 15 residues. Trimming shortened V by 1 base and J by 1 base, and 10 bases separated the two germline ends. CDR3 DNA: TGTGCCAGCAGCTTAGGTCTAGTCCCCCAAGAGACCCAGTACTTC. It codes for CASSLGLVPQETQYF.

This clonotype was detected a few times. This chain uses TRBV9 with TRBJ2-2; 9 bases map to TRBD2. The CDR3 has 13 amino acids. In germline, CDR1 is SGDLS, CDR2 YYNGEE. After removal of 9 bases from V and 3 bases from J, the junction contained 3 bases not matched to a gene. CDR3 protein: CATGTSYTGELFF. The DNA for the CDR3 is TGTGCCACTGGGACTAGCTACACCGGGGAGCTGTTTTTT.

There are a few counts of this clonotype. V and J are TRBV5-1 and TRBJ2-7; no firm D call. V was cut by 4 bases and J by 1 base, with 9 bases left in between. CDR1 is SGHRS and CDR2 is YFSETQ in the germline V gene. This CDR3 contains 13 residues. The CDR3 here is CASSPWQSYEQYF. The DNA for the CDR3 is TGCGCCAGCAGCCCATGGCAATCCTACGAGCAGTACTTC.

This clonotype was seen a few times. This rearrangement joins TRBV7-2 to TRBJ2-5; weak D call: TRBD2 (6 bases). CDR3 length equals 17 residues. Germline CDR1 and CDR2: SGHTA and FQGNSA. Trimming left V 7 bases short and J 0 bases short, with 21 bases between. The CDR3 nucleotides read TGTGCCAGCAACACAAAAGGAGGGCAGCTCAACCAAGAGACCCAGTACTTC. Translation: CASNTKGGQLNQETQYF.

This clonotype was seen more than once but under ten times. This sequence joins TRBV7-9 and TRBJ2-3, with 9 positions matching TRBD2. There are 16 residues in the CDR3. The V segment lost 5 bases and the J segment 4 bases; nucleotides outside the gene matches: 10. CDR1 is SEHNR, CDR2 FQNEAQ, per germline (reference sequence). CDR3 coding DNA: TGTGCCAGCAGCCCCTCCGGGACTAGCAAGGCAGATACGCAGTATTTT. It specifies CASSPSGTSKADTQYF.

This clonotype was observed a handful of times. The V gene is TRBV2, the J gene TRBJ2-3; TRBD2 matches 7 bases. The CDR3 has 16 amino acids. V was clipped by 7 bases and J by 0 bases; unmatched bases: 10. Germline CDR1 SNHLY, CDR2 FYNNEI. The CDR3 here is CASKDGGTLSTDTQYF. DNA of the CDR3: TGTGCCAGCAAGGACGGGGGGACTCTTAGCACAGATACGCAGTATTTT. The variable domain in full, with the rest retrieved from reference TRBV2 and TRBJ2-3, is EPEVTQTPSHQVTQMGQEVILRCVPISNHLYFYWYRQILGQKVEFLVSFYNNEISEKSEIFDDQFSVERPDGSNFTLKIRSTKLEDSAMYFCASKDGGTLSTDTQYFGPGTRLTVL.

CDR3 DNA: TGCAGTGCTAGAGATGGTCTAGCGGGATATACACAGGATACGCAGTATTTT. Its translation is CSARDGLAGYTQDTQYF. The rearrangement uses TRBV20-1 and TRBJ2-3; 9 bases are shared with TRBD2. CDR3 length: 17 residues. V was clipped by 0 bases and J by 6 bases; unmatched bases: 13. The germline V gene has CDR1 DFQATT and CDR2 SNEGSKA (reference sequence).

The chain links TRBV18 to TRBJ2-2; no reliable D call. This CDR3 is 14 amino acids long. Germline V lookup: CDR1 KGHSH, CDR2 LQKENI. Trimming left V 2 bases short and J 6 bases short, with 10 bases between. This CDR3 is CASSPNEIPGELFF. CDR3 bases: TGTGCCAGCTCACCAAACGAGATCCCCGGGGAGCTGTTTTTT.

This clonotype was seen a handful of times. V and J are TRBV12-3 or TRBV12-4 and TRBJ1-1; D gene ambiguous. The CDR3 length is 13 residues. The V end lost 6 bases, the J end lost 4 bases, and 12 bases lay between the germline ends. The CDR3 region is CASRGDRATEAFF. CDR3 in DNA: TGTGCCAGCAGGGGAGACCGGGCCACTGAAGCTTTCTTT.

CDR3 sequence (DNA): TGTGCCAGCAGTACAGGGGAACGAAACATTCAGTACTTC. Translated, it gives CASSTGERNIQYF. V usage is TRBV12-3 or TRBV12-4 and J usage is TRBJ2-4; 7 bases line up with TRBD1. V lost 5 bases to trimming and J lost 6 bases; unmatched junction nucleotides: 4. This CDR3 is 13 amino acids long.

This clonotype was seen a handful of times. V and J are TRBV12-3 or TRBV12-4 and TRBJ1-1; D remains ambiguous. Trimming removed 7 bases from V and 2 bases from J, with 23 bases in between. The CDR3 is 17 amino acids. The CDR3 DNA follows: TGTGCCAGCATCACGGCCCGTGTTGGGCAGCCCAACACTGAAGCTTTCTTT. This codes for CASITARVGQPNTEAFF.

The chain is built from TRBV18 and TRBJ2-3; a weak D match, TRBD1 (5 bases). The CDR3 contains 16 residues. Germline V gene sequence: CDR1 KGHSH, CDR2 LQKENI. The V end lost 2 bases, the J end lost 4 bases, and 16 bases lay between the germline ends. Here the CDR3 DNA reads TGTGCCAGCTCACCAAGTTCCAGGGTGATATCAGATACGCAGTATTTT. This sequence encodes CASSPSSRVISDTQYF.

This clonotype was counted at least ten times. This chain uses TRBV5-1 with TRBJ1-2; no firm D call. Trimming cost V 0 bases and J 1 base, with 7 bases left between them. Germline V gives CDR1 SGHRS, CDR2 YFSETQ. This CDR3 is 14 amino acids long. The CDR3 DNA follows: TGCGCCAGCAGCTTGGGACAAGTTAACTATGGCTACACCTTC. Its translation: CASSLGQVNYGYTF.

The CDR3 spells CASSLYPVSYEQYF. The CDR3 region has the DNA TGTGCCAGCAGTTTATATCCAGTTTCCTACGAGCAGTACTTC. The genes are TRBV28 and TRBJ2-7; D gene unclear. CDR1 is MDHEN, CDR2 SYDVKM, per germline. CDR3 size: 14 residues. The V gene lost 1 base and the J gene lost 1 base, with 8 bases spanning the gap.

This clonotype was seen just once. This chain links TRBV7-2 with TRBJ2-5; D is ambiguous. Trimming cost V 2 bases and J 2 bases, with 12 bases left between them. Germline CDR1 reads SGHTA; CDR2 reads FQGNSA. This CDR3 comprises 15 residues. CDR3 sequence: CASSLRVGAQETQYF. The DNA of the CDR3 is TGTGCCAGCAGCTTAAGGGTCGGAGCACAAGAGACCCAGTACTTC.

The genes are TRBV5-1 and TRBJ2-5, with 7 bases fitting TRBD1. Germline V gene data show CDR1 as SGHRS and CDR2 as YFSETQ. CDR3 length: 14 residues. Trimming took 1 base from V and 2 from J; bases not matched to a gene: 2. CDR3 sequence (DNA): TGCGCCAGCAGCTTGTTCAGGGGGCAAGAGACCCAGTACTTC. Protein product: CASSLFRGQETQYF.

This clonotype was counted between two and nine times. The gene calls are TRBV7-2 and TRBJ2-3, with a weak D call TRBD1 (5 bases). CDR1 and CDR2 from the germline V gene are SGHTA and FQGNSA. This CDR3 is built from 14 residues. Trimming removed 5 bases at V and 2 bases at J, with 11 bases between. CDR3 loop: CASSLPDTTDTQYF. CDR3 sequence (DNA): TGTGCCAGCAGCCTGCCGGACACCACAGATACGCAGTATTTT.

This clonotype was recorded a few times. The rearrangement links TRBV6-5 to TRBJ1-1; TRBD1 is a possible D gene (6 bases). The V and J ends lost 6 bases and 5 bases respectively, with 16 bases between them. CDR1 is MNHEY and CDR2 is SVGAGI in the germline V gene. The CDR3 is 14 residues long. CDR3 sequence: CASSSPGEVTEAFF. The CDR3 region has the DNA TGTGCCAGCAGCTCCCCAGGGGAGGTTACTGAAGCTTTCTTT.

This clonotype was counted a few times. The chain is built from TRBV9 and TRBJ2-5, with TRBD2 identical over 9 bases. CDR1 and CDR2 from the germline V gene are SGDLS and YYNGEE. V shed 3 bases, J shed 5 bases, and the junction held 17 bases outside the gene matches. This CDR3 has 18 residues. DNA of the CDR3: TGTGCCAGCAGCGGACGAGGGTTTAGCGGGAGTGTCGTTGAGACCCAGTACTTC. Translation gives CASSGRGFSGSVVETQYF.

This clonotype has a handful of counts. V gene TRBV28 combines with J gene TRBJ2-3; 7 positions match TRBD1. This CDR3 comprises 17 residues. Germline assignment: CDR1 MDHEN and CDR2 SYDVKM. V shed 6 bases and J 4 bases; nucleotides not matched to a gene: 16. Here the CDR3 DNA reads TGTGCCAGCAGCCCCCCGGGCCGGACAGGAAGCGCAGATACGCAGTATTTT. This sequence encodes CASSPPGRTGSADTQYF.

This clonotype was counted a few times. The rearrangement uses TRBV19 and TRBJ2-7; no clear D. V lost 3 bases, J lost 0 bases, and 6 bases lay in between. The germline gives CDR1 LNHDA, CDR2 SQIVND (reference sequence). The CDR3 runs to 13 residues. The CDR3 DNA is TGTGCCAGTAGTATCGGAACCTCCTACGAGCAGTACTTC. Protein product: CASSIGTSYEQYF.

The V and J genes are TRBV10-3 and TRBJ2-3, with TRBD2 as a possible D gene (6 bases). With 8 bases removed from V and 4 bases from J, the gap between germline ends came to 13 bases. CDR1 is ENHRY and CDR2 is SYGVKD in the germline V gene. The CDR3 has 13 residues. The CDR3 region is CAIDGGVSDTQYF. The CDR3 coding sequence is TGTGCCATCGATGGAGGGGTCTCAGATACGCAGTATTTT.

The genes are TRBV7-2 and TRBJ2-3; 7 nucleotides match TRBD1. Germline loops: CDR1 SGHTA, CDR2 FQGNSA. The trim removed 4 bases at V and 0 bases at J, leaving 7 bases unmatched. This CDR3 comprises 16 residues. In DNA form, the CDR3 reads TGTGCCAGCAGCTCATTAGGACAGGAGAGCACAGATACGCAGTATTTT. It encodes CASSSLGQESTDTQYF.

The rearrangement joins TRBV7-3 to TRBJ2-3; D may be TRBD2 (5 bases). Deletions cut 3 bases from V and 1 base from J, with 8 bases between. Germline V gives CDR1 SGHTA, CDR2 FQGTGA. This CDR3 is built from 14 residues. The CDR3 sequence: CASSFNSGTDTQYF. DNA for the CDR3: TGTGCCAGCAGCTTCAATAGCGGCACAGATACGCAGTATTTT.

This clonotype was observed a few times. V is TRBV11-2 and J is TRBJ2-2, with D perhaps TRBD1 (5 bases). Germline V lookup: CDR1 SGHAT, CDR2 FQNNGV. This CDR3 has 15 amino acids. The V end lost 5 bases, the J end lost 6 bases, and 16 bases lay between the germline ends. The CDR3 bases are TGTGCCAGCAGCCCGTTGCGACAGACGGCCGGGGAGCTGTTTTTT. This codes for CASSPLRQTAGELFF. Full variable domain (remainder filled in from reference TRBV11-2 and TRBJ2-2): EAGVAQSPRYKIIEKRQSVAFWCNPISGHATLYWYQQILGQGPKLLIQFQNNGVVDDSQLPKDRFSAERLKGVDSTLKIQPAKLEDSAVYLCASSPLRQTAGELFFGEGSRLTVL.